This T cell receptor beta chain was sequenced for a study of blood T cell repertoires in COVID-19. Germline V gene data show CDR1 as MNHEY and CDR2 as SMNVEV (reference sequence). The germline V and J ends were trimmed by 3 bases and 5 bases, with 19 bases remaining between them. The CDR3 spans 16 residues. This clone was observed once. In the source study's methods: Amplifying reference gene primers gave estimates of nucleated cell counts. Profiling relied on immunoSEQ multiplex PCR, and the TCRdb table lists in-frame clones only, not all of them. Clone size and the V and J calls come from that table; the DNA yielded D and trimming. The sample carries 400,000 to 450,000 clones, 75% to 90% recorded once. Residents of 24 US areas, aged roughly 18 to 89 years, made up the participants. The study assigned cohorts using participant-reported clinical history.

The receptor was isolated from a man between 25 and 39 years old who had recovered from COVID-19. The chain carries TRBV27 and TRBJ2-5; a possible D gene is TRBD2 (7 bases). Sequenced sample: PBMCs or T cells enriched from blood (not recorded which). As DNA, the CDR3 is TGTGCCAGCAGTTTGTACCAGGGGAGGGAAGATGAGACCCAGTACTTC. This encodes CASSLYQGREDETQYF.